This T cell receptor beta chain emerged from a study of blood T cell repertoires in COVID-19. The CDR3 loop spans 16 amino acids. The germline gives CDR1 SGHRS, CDR2 YFSETQ. Trimming cost V 2 bases and J 4 bases; bases outside gene matches: 5. Clones were sequenced by immunoSEQ multiplex PCR, and TCRdb holds only the in-frame ones, with some missing. The sample consists of around 220,000 clones, 80% of them appearing once. This TCR derives from a woman aged 40-49 years with acute COVID-19. Sequencing was done on a sample of PBMCs or T cells enriched from blood (not recorded which). V and J are TRBV5-1 and TRBJ2-5; 13 positions agree with TRBD2. The CDR3 bases are TGCGCCAGCAGCTTCACTAGCGGGGGGGCAGGAGAGACCCAGTACTTC. It translates to CASSFTSGGAGETQYF.